Each of the 20 T cell receptor beta chains below was sequenced from the same sample in a study of T-cell reconstitution after alpha-beta-depleted transplantation in children. Library preparation (for TCRbeta) was performed with unique molecular identifiers. MiXCR, run by TCRdb on the PCR reads, gives a single entry per CDR3 protein. This table holds hundreds of thousands of distinct CDR3 sequences, 10% to 13% found once. This specimen consisted of PBMCs, obtained before TCRalphabeta/CD19-depleted stem cell transplant. Receptors originate from a child aged 2-15 years with inherited bone marrow failure, due to receive a stem cell transplant.

V is TRBV12-3 or TRBV12-4 and J is TRBJ2-1; 8 positions agree with TRBD2. Trimming removed 3 bases from V and 1 base from J; junction bases left unmatched: 8. The CDR3 contains 17 residues. CDR3 in amino acids: CASSFPELAGSYNEQFF. The CDR3 nucleotides read TGTGCCAGCAGTTTTCCGGAGTTAGCGGGGTCCTACAATGAGCAGTTCTTC.

This clonotype came up many times. The genes are TRBV9 and TRBJ2-1, with 8 bases lining up with TRBD1. CDR1 SGDLS and CDR2 YYNGEE come from the germline V gene. The CDR3 length is 15 residues. Trimming cost V 4 bases and J 0 bases; bases outside gene matches: 3. DNA for the CDR3: TGTGCCAGCAGCCCGACAGGGGTCTCCTACAATGAGCAGTTCTTC. It yields the protein CASSPTGVSYNEQFF.

This clonotype was found many times. The V and J genes are TRBV4-2 and TRBJ2-1, with 7 bases identical to TRBD1. Trimming cost V 3 bases and J 9 bases; bases outside gene matches: 8. This CDR3 has 14 amino acids. Germline values: CDR1 LGHNA, CDR2 YNFKEQ. CDR3 nucleotides: TGTGCCAGCAGCCACTCAACCCAGGGGGTTGAGCAGTTCTTC. It translates to CASSHSTQGVEQFF.

The chain combines TRBV12-3 or TRBV12-4 with TRBJ2-2; 14 bases are a match to TRBD2. The CDR3 length is 19 residues. The V segment lost 6 bases and the J segment 7 bases; nucleotides outside the gene matches: 16. As DNA, the CDR3 is TGTGCCAGCAGCCCTCGACTAGCGGGAGGGCCCGGGGGTTTCGGGGAGCTGTTTTTT. Its protein is CASSPRLAGGPGGFGELFF.

This clonotype was seen at least ten times. The rearrangement joins TRBV5-1 to TRBJ1-6; the match to TRBD1 covers 11 bases. Germline CDR1 SGHRS, CDR2 YFSETQ. The V segment lost 2 bases and the J segment 9 bases; nucleotides outside the gene matches: 1. The CDR3 has 14 residues. The CDR3 nucleotides are TGCGCCAGCAGCTTAGGACAGGGGGCTTCACCCCTCCACTTT. Translated, it gives CASSLGQGASPLHF.

As for this clonotype: A much larger clone lies one base from this, so it may be a read error. V gene TRBV27 combines with J gene TRBJ2-5; 9 bases agree with TRBD2. V gave up 5 bases and J gave up 1 base; unmatched junction bases: 8. The CDR3 consists of 16 residues. The V gene's germline CDR1 is MNHEY and CDR2 SMNVEV (reference sequence). As DNA, the CDR3 is TGTGCCAGCAGTCCCCTCCAACTAGCGGGCCAAGAGACCCAGTACTTC. Protein sequence: CASSPLQLAGQETQYF.

This clonotype has a count of ten or more. V usage is TRBV20-1 and J usage is TRBJ2-1; TRBD2 matches at 11 bases. The CDR3 runs to 14 residues. Per germline, CDR1 DFQATT and CDR2 SNEGSKA (reference sequence). The CDR3 coding sequence is TGCAGCCCACTAATAGCGGGAGGGGGCAATGAGCAGTTCTTC. Its protein product is CSPLIAGGGNEQFF.

In its sample, this clonotype was seen many times. The chain joins TRBV6-5 to TRBJ2-3, with D uncertain. CDR1 and CDR2 (germline): MNHEY, SVGAGI. The CDR3 length is 14 residues. V was shortened by 0 bases and J by 5 bases, with 9 bases between the two germline ends. The CDR3 DNA follows: TGTGCCAGCAGTTACTCTCCTACAGTAGATACGCAGTATTTT. Translating it yields CASSYSPTVDTQYF.

This clonotype was observed at least ten times. The chain joins TRBV12-3 or TRBV12-4 to TRBJ2-4; D is uncertain. Trimming removed 7 bases at V and 0 bases at J, with 16 bases between. CDR3 size: 16 residues. This CDR3 is CASTSGPGLAKNIQYF. In nucleotides, the CDR3 is TGTGCCAGCACCTCTGGGCCGGGCTTAGCCAAAAACATTCAGTACTTC.

There are many counts of this clonotype. The chain joins TRBV7-2 to TRBJ2-5; TRBD2 agrees at 16 bases. From germline, CDR1 is SGHTA and CDR2 FQGNSA. J gave up 6 bases and V 4 bases, and 5 bases lay outside the gene matches. The CDR3 covers 16 residues. The CDR3 region is CASSSPGLAGGQTQYF. CDR3 DNA sequence: TGTGCCAGCAGCTCGCCGGGACTAGCGGGAGGGCAGACCCAGTACTTC.

This clonotype has ten or more counts. The rearrangement links TRBV7-8 to TRBJ2-1; 7 bases match TRBD1. There are 14 residues in the CDR3. Germline V gives CDR1 SGHVS, CDR2 FQNEAQ. J gave up 4 bases and V 7 bases, and 7 bases lay outside the gene matches. The CDR3, as DNA: TGTGCCAGCACCCAAACGACAGGGTACAATGAGCAGTTCTTC. Its translation is CASTQTTGYNEQFF.

This clonotype was counted at least ten times. The genes are TRBV2 and TRBJ2-7; D might be TRBD1 or TRBD2, each matching 6 bases. V was cut by 0 bases and J by 0 bases, with 12 bases left in between. In germline, CDR1 is SNHLY, CDR2 FYNNEI. The CDR3 sequence is 16 residues long. The chain's CDR3 is CASSEARRGSSYEQYF. The CDR3 nucleotides read TGTGCCAGCAGTGAAGCGCGGAGGGGGAGCTCCTACGAGCAGTACTTC.

V gene TRBV12-3 or TRBV12-4 combines with J gene TRBJ2-2, with 9 positions matching TRBD1. The ends lost 5 bases at V and 1 base at J; junction bases unmatched: 5. The CDR3 runs 16 residues. The CDR3 loop is CASSTDRGLNTGELFF. In DNA form, the CDR3 reads TGTGCCAGCAGTACTGACAGGGGGTTGAACACCGGGGAGCTGTTTTTT.

This clonotype has a count of ten or more. The chain has TRBV27 and TRBJ2-1; TRBD1 matches 8 bases. The germline V gene encodes CDR1 MNHEY and CDR2 SMNVEV (reference sequence). The CDR3 length is 14 residues. V dropped 5 bases and J dropped 0; count of bases not matched to a gene: 0. Here the CDR3 DNA reads TGTGCCAGCAGTGACAGGGGCTCCTACAATGAGCAGTTCTTC. Its translation is CASSDRGSYNEQFF.

This chain links TRBV27 with TRBJ1-6; D is unresolved. Germline CDR1 reads MNHEY; CDR2 reads SMNVEV (reference sequence). Trimming left V 1 base short and J 14 bases short, with 15 bases between. The CDR3 has 14 amino acids. This chain's CDR3 is CASSLYGSLLTLHF. The DNA for the CDR3 is TGTGCCAGCAGTTTATACGGTAGTTTATTAACCCTCCACTTT.

This clonotype was counted many times. The chain uses TRBV29-1 and TRBJ2-7; TRBD2 matches at 8 bases. Germline V CDR1 and CDR2: SQVTM, ANQGSEA. There are 14 residues in the CDR3. Trimming took 6 bases from V and 6 from J; bases not matched to a gene: 13. The CDR3 DNA sequence: TGCAGCGTCGGGGGGGTCCCGGCTGGCGGCGAGCAGTACTTC. Amino acid sequence: CSVGGVPAGGEQYF.

This clonotype has ten or more counts. The chain combines TRBV15 with TRBJ2-4, with 9 nucleotides matching TRBD2. CDR1 and CDR2 (germline): LNHNV, YYDKDF (reference sequence). The trim removed 1 base at V and 5 bases at J, leaving 9 bases unmatched. This CDR3 has 17 amino acids. The CDR3 region has the DNA TGTGCCACCAGCAGAGGAATAGCGGGAGAGGGCGAAAACATTCAGTACTTC. As protein: CATSRGIAGEGENIQYF.

This clonotype came up many times. The chain links TRBV7-6 to TRBJ1-4; D not certain. Germline V gene sequence: CDR1 SGHVS, CDR2 FNYEAQ. V was clipped by 5 bases and J by 8 bases, with 9 bases between them. The CDR3 covers 12 residues. The CDR3 nucleotides read TGTGCCAGCAGCCTCCCTCGGGAAAAACTGTTTTTT. It specifies CASSLPREKLFF.

This clonotype was counted many times. This chain joins TRBV4-3 and TRBJ2-7; 14 nucleotides line up with TRBD2. The germline V gene encodes CDR1 LGHNA and CDR2 YSLEER. Trimming took 0 bases from V and 6 from J; bases not matched to a gene: 7. This CDR3 is 17 amino acids long. CDR3 DNA: TGCGCCAGCAGCCAAGAAACGGGCGGACTAGCGGGAGGCGAGCAGTACTTC. Its translation is CASSQETGGLAGGEQYF.

This clonotype was counted many times. This chain uses TRBV7-6 with TRBJ2-7; 11 nucleotides agree with TRBD1. With V trimmed by 3 bases and J by 5 bases, 3 bases remained unmatched. Germline CDR1 SGHVS, CDR2 FNYEAQ. This CDR3 contains 14 residues. The CDR3, as DNA: TGTGCCAGCAGCTTGGGACAGGGGGAAAACGAGCAGTACTTC. Amino acid sequence: CASSLGQGENEQYF.